This T cell receptor (beta chain) came from a study of shared clonotypes between healthy human individuals (dated by TCRdb to the early 2020s). About the investigation overall: Two women and a few men aged 18 to 49 years were included in the cohort. The study deeply sequenced blood TCR repertoires of several healthy adults to estimate repertoire size and the extent of clonotype sharing between individuals. Each donor's leukapheresis produced roughly between about 0.8 and 8.9 billion PBMCs. Libraries were prepared and TCR repertoires were sequenced by different laboratories using diverse techniques, in order to increase sequencing depth and limit assay-specific biases. For each donor, CD4 naive and CD4 memory were each run on three plates, CD8 naive on two plates, and CD8 memory on one plate.

Study-level results and caveats: Because the study included only a small number of donors, the genetic and exposure-history diversity represented was limited. Sharing across a handful of donors was observed for around 5% of naive CD4, over 3% of naive CD8, 2.3% of memory CD4, and about 0.4% of memory CD8 clonotypes. Naive subsets generally had larger estimated clonotype richness than memory subsets did. Incomplete sequencing was indicated by rarefaction of sorted-subset datasets, despite the large sequencing depth. Sampling was restricted to blood, and TCR repertoires in tissue are likely to differ from TCR repertoires in blood. Pairwise subsampling led to the expectation that sequencing depth would affect the degree of clonotype sharing among donors. Higher generation probabilities were observed for clonotypes shared by all four sorted-subset donors than for non-shared clonotypes.

For the CD8 naive samples, CD45RO-negative cells were positively selected for CCR7, yielding a CD45RA+CCR7+ population from which TemRA cells were excluded. Donors were healthy HIV-negative adults with no recently reported acute infections or vaccinations. Every donor was a Caucasian adult residing in Nashville, Tennessee, USA. Blood was collected by leukapheresis, and PBMCs were isolated by Ficoll-Histopaque density gradient centrifugation and then cryopreserved in liquid nitrogen vapor phase. Purity and quantity of every magnetically sorted T cell population were checked by analytical flow cytometry. Genomic DNA was isolated from every sorted fraction and measured by UV absorbance on a Nanodrop 2000c. This clone is a singleton in its sample. No antigen is known for it. No much larger clone is present one base from it, and per-base qualities are unavailable. Reading from cysteine to phenylalanine, the CDR3 counts 15 amino acids. This entry keeps only the CDR3 DNA: 45 bases, framed from base 1. CDR1 SEHNR and CDR2 FQNEAQ were looked up in the germline V gene (reference sequence). V lost 4 bases and J lost 3 bases, and the count of bases not matched to a germline gene is 9.

Using the deep immunoSEQ assay, multiplex PCR amplified TCR CDR3 regions from genomic DNA. Genomic DNA extracted from each cell subset was distributed evenly over all wells of several immunoSEQ 96-well plates, and each plate served as one replicate. For sorted subsets, 200 ng of genomic DNA, equivalent to around 31,000 T cell genomes, went into each replicate PCR. The purified libraries were quantified using a Qubit 3.0 fluorometer, sized with a Bioanalyzer 2100, and then quantified again using the KAPA Library Quantification kit. A separate single-read 150-cycle Illumina NextSeq 550 flow cell was used to sequence each immunoSEQ 96-well plate. Per the source publication's procedure: Because only junctional sequences without quality scores were contained in the immunoSEQ output, filtering matching that applied to full-length reads could not be performed. Sequences were annotated with PyIR, a Python wrapper for IgBLAST v1.9, using IMGT germline references to assign V/J genes and CDR3. Any read was removed if the V/J assignment was weak (E-value above 1e-6), the CDR3 was missing, or the read contained stop codons, out-of-frame junctions, or ambiguous translated residues. V3J clonotypes were defined by identical inferred V gene, J gene, and CDR3 amino acid sequence. Percentage overlap between repertoires was computed as shared unique clonotypes divided by the size of the smaller repertoire. RTK rarefaction, the Chao1 estimator, and Recon v2.1 estimates of unobserved clonotypes were used to assess repertoire richness. For all TCRbeta clonotypes obtained by the gDNA method from four donors, generation probabilities were computed with OLGA. TCRdb retrieved this table from immuneACCESS and kept in-frame rearrangements only. Not all clones are present; in checked studies, unresolved V genes account for under half, and no reason is known for the remainder. D and trimming were read from the DNA, whereas the V and J calls and clone size are those reported in that table. This sample has 800,000 or so clones in its table, and around 96% of those were observed once. The leading ten clones occupy less than 0.25% of the sample.

This receptor chain uses TRBV7-9 and TRBJ2-7, and 7 junction bases match TRBD2. The sample consisted of naive CD8+ T cells sorted from blood. The cell subset or site tag for this specimen amounts to: CD45RA+CCR7+. The clonotype originates from a man aged 25 to 45 in good health. The sequence in DNA is TGTGCCAGCAGCTCCCACCCCGGACTAGTCTACGAGCAGTACTTC. It specifies CASSSHPGLVYEQYF.